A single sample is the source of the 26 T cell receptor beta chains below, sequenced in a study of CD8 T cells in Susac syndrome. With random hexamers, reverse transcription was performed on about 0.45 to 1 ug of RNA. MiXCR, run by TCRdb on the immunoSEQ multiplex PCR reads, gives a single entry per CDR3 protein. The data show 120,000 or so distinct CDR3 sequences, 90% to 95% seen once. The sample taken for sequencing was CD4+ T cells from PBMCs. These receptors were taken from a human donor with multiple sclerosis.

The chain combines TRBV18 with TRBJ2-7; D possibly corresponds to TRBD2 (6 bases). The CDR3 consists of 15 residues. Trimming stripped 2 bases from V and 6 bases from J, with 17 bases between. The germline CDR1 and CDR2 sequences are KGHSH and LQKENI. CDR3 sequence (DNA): TGTGCCAGCTCACCAGGGACTGCTTCCTTGGTCGAGCAGTACTTC. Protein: CASSPGTASLVEQYF.

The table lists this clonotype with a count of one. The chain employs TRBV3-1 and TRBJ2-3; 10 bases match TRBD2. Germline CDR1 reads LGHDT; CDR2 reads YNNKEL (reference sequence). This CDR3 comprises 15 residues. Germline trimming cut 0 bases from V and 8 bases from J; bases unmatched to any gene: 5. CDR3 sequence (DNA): TGTGCCAGCAGCCAAGACCTAGCGGGGGCCATTACGCAGTATTTT. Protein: CASSQDLAGAITQYF.

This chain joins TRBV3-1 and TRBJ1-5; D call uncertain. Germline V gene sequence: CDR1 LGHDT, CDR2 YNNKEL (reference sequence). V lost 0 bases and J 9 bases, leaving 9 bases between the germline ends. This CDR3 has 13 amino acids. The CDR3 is CASSQDPSGPQHF. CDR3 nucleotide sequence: TGTGCCAGCAGCCAAGATCCGTCCGGGCCCCAGCATTTT.

CDR3 sequence: CAWRSSPSTDTQYF. The CDR3 DNA sequence: TGTGCCTGGAGGAGTAGCCCGAGCACAGATACGCAGTATTTT. The chain joins TRBV30 to TRBJ2-3; no reliable D call. Germline V CDR1 and CDR2: GTSNPN, SVGIG (reference sequence). CDR3 length: 14 amino acids. Trimming took 3 bases from V and 0 from J, leaving 10 bases between them.

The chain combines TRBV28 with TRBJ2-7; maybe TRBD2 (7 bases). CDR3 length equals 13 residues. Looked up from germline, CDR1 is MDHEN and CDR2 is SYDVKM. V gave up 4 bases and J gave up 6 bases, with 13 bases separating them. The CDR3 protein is CASSWGGRGEQYF. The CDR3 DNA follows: TGTGCCAGCAGTTGGGGGGGCAGGGGCGAGCAGTACTTC.

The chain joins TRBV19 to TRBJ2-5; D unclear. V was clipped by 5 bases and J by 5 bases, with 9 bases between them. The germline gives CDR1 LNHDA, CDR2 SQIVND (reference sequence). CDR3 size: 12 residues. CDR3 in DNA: TGTGCCAGTAGTCCGGAAGGGGAGACCCAGTACTTC. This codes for CASSPEGETQYF.

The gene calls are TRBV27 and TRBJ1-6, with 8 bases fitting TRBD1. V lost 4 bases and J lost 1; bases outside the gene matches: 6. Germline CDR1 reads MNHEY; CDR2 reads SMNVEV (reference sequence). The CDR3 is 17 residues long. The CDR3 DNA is TGTGCCAGCAGTTGGTCCAGGGGGCAGTCCTATAATTCACCCCTCCACTTT. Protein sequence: CASSWSRGQSYNSPLHF.

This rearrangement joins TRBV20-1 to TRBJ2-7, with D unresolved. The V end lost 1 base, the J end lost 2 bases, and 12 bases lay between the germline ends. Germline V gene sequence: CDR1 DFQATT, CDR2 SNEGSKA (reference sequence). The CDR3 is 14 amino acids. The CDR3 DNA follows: TGCAGTGCTAGAGTCCTCGCATTGACCTACGAGCAGTACTTC. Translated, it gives CSARVLALTYEQYF.

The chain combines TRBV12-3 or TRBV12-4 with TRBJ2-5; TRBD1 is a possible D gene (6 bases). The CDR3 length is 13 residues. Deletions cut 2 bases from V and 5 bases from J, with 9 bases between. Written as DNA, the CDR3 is TGTGCCAGCAGTTTAAGGGGGTGGGAGACCCAGTACTTC. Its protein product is CASSLRGWETQYF.

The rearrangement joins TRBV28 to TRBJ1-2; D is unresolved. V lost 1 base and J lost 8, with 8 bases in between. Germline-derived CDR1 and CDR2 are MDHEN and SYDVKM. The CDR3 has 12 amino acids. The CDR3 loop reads CASSLSGYGYTF. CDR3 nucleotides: TGTGCCAGCAGTTTATCCGGGTACGGCTACACCTTC.

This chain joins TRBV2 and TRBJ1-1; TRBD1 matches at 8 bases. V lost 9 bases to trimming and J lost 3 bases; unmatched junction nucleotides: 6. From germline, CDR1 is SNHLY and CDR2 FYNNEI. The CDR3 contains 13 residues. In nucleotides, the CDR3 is TGTGCCAGTTTACCGGACAGGGACACTGAAGCTTTCTTT. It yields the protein CASLPDRDTEAFF.

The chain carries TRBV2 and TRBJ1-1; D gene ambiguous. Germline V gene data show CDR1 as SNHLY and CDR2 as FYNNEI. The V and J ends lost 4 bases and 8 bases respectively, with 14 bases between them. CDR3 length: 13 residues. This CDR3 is CASSVRWTEEAFF. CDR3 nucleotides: TGTGCCAGCAGTGTGCGGTGGACGGAAGAAGCTTTCTTT.

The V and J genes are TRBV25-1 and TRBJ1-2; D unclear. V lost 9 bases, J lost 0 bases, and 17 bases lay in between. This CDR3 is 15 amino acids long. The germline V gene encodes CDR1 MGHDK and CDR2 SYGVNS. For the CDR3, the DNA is TGTGCCAGTCAAGGGCTCACGTTAGCTAACTATGGCTACACCTTC. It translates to CASQGLTLANYGYTF.

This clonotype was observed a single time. The CDR3 bases are TGTGCCGGATGGACAGGGGTCCGCACAGATACGCAGTATTTT. Protein sequence: CAGWTGVRTDTQYF. This chain connects TRBV11-2 to TRBJ2-3; 9 bases match TRBD1. This CDR3 has 14 residues. The V and J ends lost 11 bases and 1 base, in that order; junction bases with no gene match: 7. From germline, CDR1 is SGHAT and CDR2 FQNNGV. The whole variable domain, filled in from reference TRBV11-2 and TRBJ2-3, reads EAGVAQSPRYKIIEKRQSVAFWCNPISGHATLYWYQQILGQGPKLLIQFQNNGVVDDSQLPKDRFSAERLKGVDSTLKIQPAKLEDSAVYLCAGWTGVRTDTQYFGPGTRLTVL.

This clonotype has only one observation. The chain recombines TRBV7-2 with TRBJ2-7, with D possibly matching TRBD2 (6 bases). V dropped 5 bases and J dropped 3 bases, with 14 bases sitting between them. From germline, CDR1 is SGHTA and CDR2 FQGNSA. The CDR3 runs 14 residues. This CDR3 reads CASSRPGGHYEQYF. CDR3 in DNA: TGTGCCAGCAGCCGGCCCGGGGGTCACTACGAGCAGTACTTC.

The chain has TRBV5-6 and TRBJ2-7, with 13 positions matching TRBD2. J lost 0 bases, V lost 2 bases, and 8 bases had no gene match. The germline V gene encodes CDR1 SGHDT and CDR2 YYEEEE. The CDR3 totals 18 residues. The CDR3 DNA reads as TGTGCCAGCAGCTTACGACTAGCGGGGGGCAGATTCTCCTACGAGCAGTACTTC. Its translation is CASSLRLAGGRFSYEQYF. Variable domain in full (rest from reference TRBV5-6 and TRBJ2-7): DAGVTQSPTHLIKTRGQQVTLRCSPKSGHDTVSWYQQALGQGPQFIFQYYEEEERQRGNFPDRFSGHQFPNYSSELNVNALLLGDSALYLCASSLRLAGGRFSYEQYFGPGTRLTVT.

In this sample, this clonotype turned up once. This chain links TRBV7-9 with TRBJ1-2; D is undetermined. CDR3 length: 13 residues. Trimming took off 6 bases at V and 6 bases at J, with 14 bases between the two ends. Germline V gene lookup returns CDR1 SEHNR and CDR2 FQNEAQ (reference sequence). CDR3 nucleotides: TGTGCCAGCAGTTTGCGGGAGGCGGATGGCTACACCTTC. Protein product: CASSLREADGYTF.

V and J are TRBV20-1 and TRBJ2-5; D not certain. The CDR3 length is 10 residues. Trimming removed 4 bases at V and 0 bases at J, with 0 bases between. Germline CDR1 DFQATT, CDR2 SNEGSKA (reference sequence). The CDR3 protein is CSANQETQYF. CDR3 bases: TGCAGTGCTAACCAAGAGACCCAGTACTTC.

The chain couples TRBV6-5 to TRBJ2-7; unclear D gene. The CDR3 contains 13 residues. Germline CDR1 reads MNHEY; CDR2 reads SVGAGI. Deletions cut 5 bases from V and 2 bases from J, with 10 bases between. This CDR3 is CASSRTEAYEQYF. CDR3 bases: TGTGCCAGCAGTCGGACGGAAGCCTACGAGCAGTACTTC.

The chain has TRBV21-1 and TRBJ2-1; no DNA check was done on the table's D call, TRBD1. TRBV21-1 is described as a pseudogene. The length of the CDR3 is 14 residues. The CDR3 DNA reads TGTGCCAGCAGCAAGGGGCGGTCGTTGGGTGAGCAGTTCTTC. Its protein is CASSKGRSLGEQFF.

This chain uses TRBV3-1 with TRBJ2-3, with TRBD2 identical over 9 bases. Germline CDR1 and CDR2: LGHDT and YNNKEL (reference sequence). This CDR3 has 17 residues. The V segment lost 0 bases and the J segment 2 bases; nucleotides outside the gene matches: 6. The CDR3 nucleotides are TGTGCCAGCAGCCAAGATTTCCTAGCGGGGCCCACAGATACGCAGTATTTT. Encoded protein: CASSQDFLAGPTDTQYF.

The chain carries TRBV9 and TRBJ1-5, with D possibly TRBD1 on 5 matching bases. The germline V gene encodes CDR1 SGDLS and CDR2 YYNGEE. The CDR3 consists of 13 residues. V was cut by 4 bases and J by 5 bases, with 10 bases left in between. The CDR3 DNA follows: TGTGCCAGCAGCTTTCAGGGAGATCAGCCCCAGCATTTT. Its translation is CASSFQGDQPQHF.

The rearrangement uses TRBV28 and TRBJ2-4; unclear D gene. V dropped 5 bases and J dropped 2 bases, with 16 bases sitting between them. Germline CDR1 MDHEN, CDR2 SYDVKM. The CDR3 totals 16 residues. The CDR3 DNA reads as TGTGCCAGCAGTCCCCCTATGGCGACTTCCAAAAACATTCAGTACTTC. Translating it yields CASSPPMATSKNIQYF. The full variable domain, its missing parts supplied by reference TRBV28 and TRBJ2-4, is DVKVTQSSRYLVKRTGEKVFLECVQDMDHENMFWYRQDPGLGLRLIYFSYDVKMKEKGDIPEGYSVSREKKERFSLILESASTNQTSMYLCASSPPMATSKNIQYFGAGTRLSVL.

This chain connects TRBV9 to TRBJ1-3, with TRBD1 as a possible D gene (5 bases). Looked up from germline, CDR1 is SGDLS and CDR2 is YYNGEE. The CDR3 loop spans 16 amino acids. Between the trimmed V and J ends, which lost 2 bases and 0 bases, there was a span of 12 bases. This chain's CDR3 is CASSVQGPDSGNTIYF. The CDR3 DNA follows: TGTGCCAGCAGCGTCCAGGGACCAGACTCTGGAAACACCATATATTTT.

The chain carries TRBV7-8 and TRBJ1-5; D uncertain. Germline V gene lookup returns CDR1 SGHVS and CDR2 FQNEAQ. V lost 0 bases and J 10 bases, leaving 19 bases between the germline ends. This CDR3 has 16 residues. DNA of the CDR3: TGTGCCAGCAGCTTAGCGTCCGTGGACCCCATCCTTCCCCAGCATTTT. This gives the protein CASSLASVDPILPQHF.

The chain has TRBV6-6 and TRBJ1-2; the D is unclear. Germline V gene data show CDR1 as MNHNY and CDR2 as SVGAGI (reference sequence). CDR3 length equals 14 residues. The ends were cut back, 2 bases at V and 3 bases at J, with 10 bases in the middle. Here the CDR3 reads CASSYQQSYYGYTF. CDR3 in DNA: TGTGCCAGCAGTTACCAACAGTCCTACTATGGCTACACCTTC.